The source of this T cell receptor beta chain is a study of T-cell memory formation after mild COVID-19 (dated by TCRdb to 2020 to 2023). In terms of the full investigation: Most TCR sequence clusters were specific to one of the two donors. T-cell clones expanding and contracting after mild COVID-19 in a couple of donors were tracked by longitudinal TCRalpha and TCRbeta repertoire sequencing. Two young, previously healthy adult volunteers, one female and one male, were included in the cohort. Broad study findings and their caveats: Contracting CD4+ clones turned up mainly in the CM and EM memory subsets, whereas EMRA was where CD8+ clones were enriched. The detection of some responding clones in pre-infection memory suggests that pre-existing cross-reactive memory T cells joined the SARS-CoV-2 response. The study covered only a couple of mild cases, and larger cohorts including severe cases with pre-infection samples were considered necessary. Clones contracting from day 15 to 85 had balanced CD4/CD8 phenotypes, while a second wave expanding from day 15 to 37 was biased towards CD4+. Whether the second-wave clones peaking on day 37 were SARS-CoV-2 specific was not confirmed.

Details on this clonotype: The antigen it recognizes is unknown. Base qualities are not recorded, but no much larger clone differs from it by a single base.

The sample was run on an Illumina NovaSeq 6000. TCRalpha and TCRbeta cDNA libraries were built by 5'RACE with constant-segment primers, adding sample barcodes and unique molecular identifiers. RNA was extracted from every sample with Trizol reagent. Libraries were amplified in two PCR steps, with a second sample barcode and Illumina TruSeq adapters added in the second step. Libraries were sequenced on an Illumina NovaSeq with 2 x 150 bp paired-end reads. On the study's bioinformatics: Reads were demultiplexed and collapsed into UMI-guided consensus sequences with migec v1.2.7. With mixcr v2.1.11, UMI consensuses were aligned to TRA and TRB V and J templates and assembled into clonotypes. Expanded or contracted clonotypes were those called significant by both edgeR and NoisET, with noise models trained on biological replicates. For edgeR calls, a false discovery rate-adjusted p below 0.01 and a log2 fold-change threshold of 1 were applied. As an exploratory analysis of dynamics, PCA with hierarchical clustering was applied to max-normalized trajectories of the 1000 most abundant clonotypes. Separately sequenced CD4+ and CD8+ repertoires were used to assign a CD4 or CD8 phenotype to each responding clone. Through fastp at Q25 and MiXCR, TCRdb rebuilt clones from the public reads, retaining in-frame beta chains. Merged by CDR3 protein, the rows form single entries marked with the most common genes and DNA. The V and J calls were determined by TCRdb, not by the authors. The sample data list hundreds of thousands of distinct CDR3 sequences, and 15% to 20% of these were observed just once. Clones ranked in the top ten supply 20% to 25% of the sample.

The germline ends are 13 bases apart after V is trimmed by 4 bases and J by 4 bases. CDR1 SGHRS and CDR2 YFSETQ are derived from the germline V gene. From the cysteine up to the phenylalanine, the CDR3 has a length of 14 residues. Only the CDR3 DNA is retained, 42 bases long and in frame from the first base. PBMCs were isolated by Ficoll-Paque density gradient centrifugation. This receptor was identified in a man aged 18 to 29 who had mild COVID-19 (a few samples of this study predate the infection). The sample titles of this study are shuffled in the database, so cell type and time point are left out; the donor was told from shared clones. Material: PBMCs or a T cell subset sorted from them (not recorded which). This chain is built from TRBV5-1 and TRBJ2-3; a tentative D match to TRBD1 spans 5 bases. In nucleotides, the sequence is TGCGCCAGCAGCACGCATCTGGGGCCAGATACGCAGTATTTT. This codes for CASSTHLGPDTQYF.